The present entry profiles one T cell receptor beta chain with its context. Its antigen is unidentified. This entry belongs to a study of shared clonotypes between healthy human individuals. General study points: A handful of donors shared 4.5% to 6.5% of their naive CD4 clonotypes. Non-shared clonotypes showed lower generation probabilities than clonotypes common to all four donors.

TCRdb's copy holds only in-frame clones and misses some; the assay was immunoSEQ multiplex PCR. Of some 1,600,000 clones in the sample, about 98% were seen once. This CDR3 has 17 amino acids. V shed 3 bases and J 2 bases; nucleotides not matched to a gene: 8. Germline lookup yields CDR1 SEHNR and CDR2 FQNEAQ (reference sequence). The V call is TRBV7-9, the J call TRBJ2-3, with 10 bases fitting TRBD2. The sequence was collected from a man in his thirties or forties in good health. The sequenced sample was naive CD4+ T cells sorted from blood. Stated subset: CD45RA+ positively selected. CDR3 sequence: CASSFPQAGGNTDTQYF. The CDR3 coding sequence is TGTGCCAGCAGCTTTCCTCAAGCGGGAGGGAACACAGATACGCAGTATTTT.